This entry lists 9 T cell receptor beta chains sequenced from one sample in a study of blood T cell repertoires in COVID-19. Libraries were prepared by immunoSEQ multiplex PCR; TCRdb keeps only in-frame clonotypes and omits some of them. Counted here are 120,000 or so clones, under 80% occurring once; the ten biggest clones make up 2.3%. Sequencing was performed on peripheral blood. These receptors came from a man aged 65 to 85 with acute or convalescent COVID-19.

The gene calls are TRBV25-1 and TRBJ2-3; D possibly corresponds to TRBD1 (6 bases). The CDR3 is made up of 16 amino acids. CDR1 is MGHDK, CDR2 SYGVNS, per germline. Trimming stripped 0 bases from V and 4 bases from J, with 14 bases between. CDR3 in amino acids: CASSEYITGRADTQYF. The CDR3, as DNA: TGTGCCAGCAGTGAATATATTACAGGGAGAGCAGATACGCAGTATTTT.

V and J are TRBV10-1 and TRBJ2-1; the D gene is possibly TRBD2 (7 bases). Trimming cost V 8 bases and J 8 bases, with 37 bases left between them. Germline V gene data show CDR1 as WNHNN and CDR2 as SYGVQD (reference sequence). The CDR3 contains 20 residues. Here the CDR3 reads CASWGGSGGPLFALGDEQFF. The CDR3 bases are TGCGCCAGCTGGGGGGGTTCGGGGGGCCCCCTCTTTGCTTTGGGGGATGAGCAGTTCTTC.

The chain links TRBV7-2 to TRBJ2-7; D is unresolved. Between the trimmed V and J ends, which lost 5 bases and 4 bases, there was a span of 15 bases. Germline V gives CDR1 SGHTA, CDR2 FQGNSA. CDR3 size: 14 residues. Written as DNA, the CDR3 is TGTGCCAGCAGCCCGACGACCATCGGGTACGAGCAGTACTTC. It translates to CASSPTTIGYEQYF.

The rearrangement joins TRBV9 to TRBJ1-6; D perhaps matches TRBD1 (6 bases). V was pared by 0 bases and J by 8 bases, with 12 bases between. The CDR3 is made up of 15 amino acids. Germline values: CDR1 SGDLS, CDR2 YYNGEE. The CDR3 loop is CASSVDWGLDSPLHF. The CDR3 DNA is TGTGCCAGCAGCGTAGATTGGGGGCTAGATTCACCCCTCCACTTT.

The rearrangement uses TRBV5-5 and TRBJ1-2; tentative D call: TRBD1 (5 bases). Deletions cut 4 bases from V and 4 bases from J, with 14 bases between. There are 14 residues in the CDR3. Germline V gives CDR1 SGHKS, CDR2 YYEKEE (reference sequence). CDR3: CASSLGGAGYGYTF. CDR3 bases: TGTGCCAGCAGCCTTGGAGGGGCTGGCTATGGCTACACCTTC.

J is TRBJ2-7 and V is TRBV11-2; TRBD2 might be the D (6 bases). The germline V gene encodes CDR1 SGHAT and CDR2 FQNNGV. V lost 2 bases, J lost 6 bases, and 11 bases lay in between. The CDR3 extends over 13 amino acids. DNA of the CDR3: TGTGCCAGCAGCTTAAGGACTATTCGCGAGCAGTACTTC. The encoded protein is CASSLRTIREQYF.

V is TRBV30 and J is TRBJ1-2; 8 bases agree with TRBD1. Germline loops: CDR1 GTSNPN, CDR2 SVGIG (reference sequence). The V gene end was trimmed by 4 bases and the J gene end by 7 bases; junction bases not matched to a gene: 11. The CDR3 spans 14 residues. The CDR3 DNA sequence: TGTGCCTGGACAGTCAGGGGGCTTTCTTTTGGCTACACCTTC. This gives the protein CAWTVRGLSFGYTF.

This clone has just a few counts. The rearrangement uses TRBV6-2 or TRBV6-3 and TRBJ1-2; D may be TRBD1 (5 bases). This CDR3 has 15 amino acids. Germline loops: CDR1 MNHEY, CDR2 SVGEGT. The V end was cut by 4 bases, the J end by 1 base, with 13 bases between. The CDR3 bases are TGTGCCAGCAGTTTTTTACCGACAGATAACTATGGCTACACCTTC. It specifies CASSFLPTDNYGYTF.

The chain recombines TRBV18 with TRBJ1-5; 7 positions match TRBD1. The ends lost 4 bases at V and 2 bases at J; junction bases unmatched: 2. Germline CDR1 is KGHSH and CDR2 is LQKENI. The CDR3 length is 14 residues. The CDR3 reads CASSQTGGNQPQHF. CDR3 in DNA: TGTGCCAGCTCACAAACAGGGGGCAATCAGCCCCAGCATTTT.